A selection of T cell receptor beta chains follows, all from one sample in a study of regulatory T cells in long-lasting Graves disease. TCRdb reprocessed the multiplex PCR reads with MiXCR, giving one entry per CDR3 protein. The sample includes a few hundred thousand distinct CDR3 sequences, approximately 13% of them seen just once. These data were likewise used in another study, on T cells in Graves' hyperthyroidism and ophthalmopathy.

Sequenced here: peripheral blood mononuclear cells (PBMCs), sampled at new diagnosis, from a patient treated with antithyroid drugs. The receptor set was obtained from a young man with Graves disease. Each CDR3 is given with its conserved first and last residue. Each record gives: CDR3 length, D gene, clone size, J gene, V gene, CDR3 protein, CDR3 DNA. The D gene is left open where the match is weak. Only some rows state a clone size, as once, few, many or a class for expanded clones.

CDR3 length: 15; D gene: .; clone size: many; J gene: TRBJ2-7; V gene: TRBV12-3/TRBV12-4; CDR3 protein: CASNKGVRGAGEQYF; CDR3 DNA: TGTGCCAGCAACAAAGGGGTCAGGGGCGCGGGGGAGCAGTACTTC
CDR3 length: 13; D gene: .; clone size: many; J gene: TRBJ2-2; V gene: TRBV27; CDR3 protein: CASIAVPAGELFF; CDR3 DNA: TGTGCCAGCATCGCGGTTCCCGCCGGGGAGCTGTTTTTT
CDR3 length: 13; D gene: TRBD2; clone size: many; J gene: TRBJ2-7; V gene: TRBV30; CDR3 protein: CACPEGEGHEQYF; CDR3 DNA: TGTGCCTGCCCAGAAGGGGAGGGCCACGAGCAGTACTTC
CDR3 length: 13; D gene: TRBD1; clone size: few; J gene: TRBJ1-5; V gene: TRBV3-1; CDR3 protein: CASSPDRAQPQHF; CDR3 DNA: TGTGCCAGCAGCCCGGACAGGGCCCAGCCCCAGCATTTT
CDR3 length: 17; D gene: TRBD2; clone size: many; J gene: TRBJ2-7; V gene: TRBV5-1; CDR3 protein: CASSLGGASGISYEQYF; CDR3 DNA: TGCGCCAGCAGCTTGGGCGGGGCTAGCGGAATTTCCTACGAGCAGTACTTC
CDR3 length: 12; D gene: .; clone size: many; J gene: TRBJ1-2; V gene: TRBV12-3/TRBV12-4; CDR3 protein: CASSHLRNGYTF; CDR3 DNA: TGTGCCAGCAGTCACCTGCGGAATGGCTACACCTTC
CDR3 length: 14; D gene: .; clone size: many; J gene: TRBJ1-2; V gene: TRBV5-1; CDR3 protein: CASTEGGTNYGYTF; CDR3 DNA: TGCGCCAGCACAGAAGGCGGGACTAACTATGGCTACACCTTC
CDR3 length: 12; D gene: .; clone size: .; J gene: TRBJ2-3; V gene: TRBV27; CDR3 protein: CASREHTDTQYF; CDR3 DNA: TGTGCCAGCAGAGAACACACAGATACGCAGTATTTT
CDR3 length: 13; D gene: .; clone size: many; J gene: TRBJ2-2; V gene: TRBV24-1; CDR3 protein: CATSDEDTGELFF; CDR3 DNA: TGTGCCACCAGTGATGAGGACACCGGGGAGCTGTTTTTT
CDR3 length: 16; D gene: .; clone size: many; J gene: TRBJ2-3; V gene: TRBV2; CDR3 protein: CASSDRASSYTDTQYF; CDR3 DNA: TGTGCCAGCAGTGATAGGGCTAGCTCTTACACAGATACGCAGTATTTT
CDR3 length: 12; D gene: .; clone size: few; J gene: TRBJ2-4; V gene: TRBV9; CDR3 protein: CASAGPKNIQYF; CDR3 DNA: TGTGCCAGCGCGGGCCCCAAAAACATTCAGTACTTC
CDR3 length: 13; D gene: .; clone size: many; J gene: TRBJ2-3; V gene: TRBV29-1; CDR3 protein: CSVEIENPDTQYF; CDR3 DNA: TGCAGCGTTGAAATCGAGAACCCAGATACGCAGTATTTT
CDR3 length: 12; D gene: .; clone size: many; J gene: TRBJ2-1; V gene: TRBV10-2; CDR3 protein: CASSDSGREQFF; CDR3 DNA: TGCGCCAGCAGTGATTCGGGGCGTGAGCAGTTCTTC
CDR3 length: 15; D gene: .; clone size: .; J gene: TRBJ1-5; V gene: TRBV4-2; CDR3 protein: CASSQSMYSNQPQHF; CDR3 DNA: TGTGCCAGCAGCCAGTCAATGTATAGCAATCAGCCCCAGCATTTT
CDR3 length: 14; D gene: .; clone size: many; J gene: TRBJ2-1; V gene: TRBV5-1; CDR3 protein: CASSKIASYNEQFF; CDR3 DNA: TGCGCCAGCAGCAAAATAGCGTCGTACAATGAGCAGTTCTTC
CDR3 length: 14; D gene: .; clone size: many; J gene: TRBJ2-3; V gene: TRBV11-2; CDR3 protein: CASSWILGTDTQYF; CDR3 DNA: TGTGCCAGCAGTTGGATTCTCGGCACAGATACGCAGTATTTT
CDR3 length: 10; D gene: .; clone size: many; J gene: TRBJ2-7; V gene: TRBV24-1; CDR3 protein: CATRVYEQYF; CDR3 DNA: TGTGCCACCAGGGTCTACGAGCAGTACTTC
CDR3 length: 17; D gene: TRBD1; clone size: few; J gene: TRBJ2-5; V gene: TRBV7-9; CDR3 protein: CASSQTLDRAGRETQYF; CDR3 DNA: TGTGCCAGCAGCCAGACCCTCGACAGGGCGGGTCGAGAGACCCAGTACTTC
CDR3 length: 14; D gene: .; clone size: many; J gene: TRBJ2-7; V gene: TRBV6-9; CDR3 protein: CASSYEASSYEQYF; CDR3 DNA: TGTGCCAGCAGTTACGAGGCGAGCTCCTACGAGCAGTACTTC
CDR3 length: 17; D gene: .; clone size: .; J gene: TRBJ1-1; V gene: TRBV15; CDR3 protein: CATSRDQDSPVGTEAFF; CDR3 DNA: TGTGCCACCAGCAGAGATCAGGACAGCCCTGTGGGCACTGAAGCTTTCTTT
CDR3 length: 14; D gene: .; clone size: few; J gene: TRBJ2-7; V gene: TRBV11-2; CDR3 protein: CASSEVRQNYEQYF; CDR3 DNA: TGTGCCAGCAGCGAAGTGCGACAGAACTACGAGCAGTACTTC
CDR3 length: 14; D gene: TRBD2; clone size: few; J gene: TRBJ2-3; V gene: TRBV20-1; CDR3 protein: CSAREGGRGDTQYF; CDR3 DNA: TGCAGTGCTAGAGAAGGCGGGAGAGGCGATACGCAGTATTTT
CDR3 length: 16; D gene: .; clone size: .; J gene: TRBJ2-3; V gene: TRBV24-1; CDR3 protein: CATSDPGLGGADTQYF; CDR3 DNA: TGTGCCACCAGTGACCCCGGACTGGGTGGGGCAGATACGCAGTATTTT
CDR3 length: 16; D gene: .; clone size: many; J gene: TRBJ2-4; V gene: TRBV7-9; CDR3 protein: CASSTWPQGQSNIQYF; CDR3 DNA: TGTGCCAGCAGCACGTGGCCTCAGGGGCAATCAAACATTCAGTACTTC
CDR3 length: 15; D gene: .; clone size: .; J gene: TRBJ1-4; V gene: TRBV5-1; CDR3 protein: CASSLGGQWNEKLFF; CDR3 DNA: TGCGCCAGCAGCTTGGGGGGCCAGTGGAATGAAAAACTGTTTTTT
CDR3 length: 15; D gene: .; clone size: once; J gene: TRBJ1-3; V gene: TRBV5-1; CDR3 protein: CASSFSSSSGNTIYF; CDR3 DNA: TGCGCCAGCAGCTTCTCCTCTTCCTCTGGAAACACCATATATTTT
CDR3 length: 15; D gene: TRBD2; clone size: few; J gene: TRBJ2-1; V gene: TRBV29-1; CDR3 protein: CSVEWASGKYNEQFF; CDR3 DNA: TGCAGCGTTGAATGGGCTAGCGGGAAGTACAATGAGCAGTTCTTC
CDR3 length: 15; D gene: TRBD1; clone size: many; J gene: TRBJ2-5; V gene: TRBV3-1; CDR3 protein: CASIVGTGGVETQYF; CDR3 DNA: TGTGCCAGCATCGTCGGGACAGGGGGCGTGGAGACCCAGTACTTC
CDR3 length: 15; D gene: .; clone size: .; J gene: TRBJ2-3; V gene: TRBV5-5; CDR3 protein: CASSLGVGGTDTQYF; CDR3 DNA: TGTGCCAGCAGCTTGGGGGTCGGCGGCACAGATACGCAGTATTTT
CDR3 length: 14; D gene: .; clone size: many; J gene: TRBJ2-7; V gene: TRBV5-1; CDR3 protein: CASSSSGAFYEQYF; CDR3 DNA: TGCGCCAGCAGCTCGTCAGGGGCCTTCTACGAGCAGTACTTC
CDR3 length: 13; D gene: .; clone size: many; J gene: TRBJ2-2; V gene: TRBV12-5; CDR3 protein: CASGLVSGAELFF; CDR3 DNA: TGTGCTAGTGGTTTGGTATCCGGCGCGGAGCTGTTTTTT
CDR3 length: 12; D gene: .; clone size: few; J gene: TRBJ1-1; V gene: TRBV5-1; CDR3 protein: CASSLQGGEAFF; CDR3 DNA: TGCGCCAGCAGCTTGCAGGGAGGTGAAGCTTTCTTT
CDR3 length: 16; D gene: .; clone size: many; J gene: TRBJ1-2; V gene: TRBV6-1; CDR3 protein: CASSDLEGGYADGYTF; CDR3 DNA: TGTGCCAGCAGTGATCTTGAGGGGGGTTATGCTGATGGCTACACCTTC
CDR3 length: 14; D gene: .; clone size: many; J gene: TRBJ2-5; V gene: TRBV12-3/TRBV12-4; CDR3 protein: CASSRLPGRETQYF; CDR3 DNA: TGTGCCAGCAGCCGACTTCCGGGACGGGAGACCCAGTACTTC
CDR3 length: 14; D gene: .; clone size: few; J gene: TRBJ1-3; V gene: TRBV10-3; CDR3 protein: CAIIKDGSGNTIYF; CDR3 DNA: TGTGCCATCATAAAGGACGGATCTGGAAACACCATATATTTT
CDR3 length: 14; D gene: TRBD1; clone size: many; J gene: TRBJ2-3; V gene: TRBV2; CDR3 protein: CASSDTTGSDTQYF; CDR3 DNA: TGTGCCAGCAGTGATACGACAGGGTCGGATACGCAGTATTTT
CDR3 length: 14; D gene: TRBD2; clone size: .; J gene: TRBJ2-7; V gene: TRBV27; CDR3 protein: CASRGLAGRYEQYF; CDR3 DNA: TGTGCCAGCAGGGGACTAGCGGGACGGTACGAGCAGTACTTC
CDR3 length: 16; D gene: TRBD2; clone size: .; J gene: TRBJ2-2; V gene: TRBV28; CDR3 protein: CATFTTSGNNTGELFF; CDR3 DNA: TGTGCCACCTTTACGACTAGCGGAAACAACACCGGGGAGCTGTTTTTT
CDR3 length: 13; D gene: .; clone size: .; J gene: TRBJ1-2; V gene: TRBV3-1; CDR3 protein: CASSQRDGYGYTF; CDR3 DNA: TGTGCCAGCAGCCAAAGGGACGGCTATGGCTACACCTTC
CDR3 length: 15; D gene: .; clone size: few; J gene: TRBJ2-1; V gene: TRBV4-1; CDR3 protein: CASSQDPGILREQFF; CDR3 DNA: TGCGCCAGCAGCCAAGATCCCGGGATTCTTAGGGAGCAGTTCTTC
CDR3 length: 15; D gene: .; clone size: many; J gene: TRBJ2-2; V gene: TRBV14; CDR3 protein: CASRARGKSTGELFF; CDR3 DNA: TGTGCCAGCAGAGCCAGGGGCAAGAGCACCGGGGAGCTGTTTTTT
CDR3 length: 14; D gene: TRBD2; clone size: many; J gene: TRBJ2-2; V gene: TRBV10-3; CDR3 protein: CAIGLAGGTGELFF; CDR3 DNA: TGTGCCATCGGACTAGCGGGAGGAACCGGGGAGCTGTTTTTT
CDR3 length: 14; D gene: TRBD1; clone size: many; J gene: TRBJ1-4; V gene: TRBV2; CDR3 protein: CASSETGRGEKLFF; CDR3 DNA: TGTGCCAGCAGTGAGACAGGGCGTGGCGAAAAACTGTTTTTT
CDR3 length: 12; D gene: .; clone size: .; J gene: TRBJ2-1; V gene: TRBV3-1; CDR3 protein: CASSHRFLEQFF; CDR3 DNA: TGTGCCAGCAGCCACAGGTTTTTGGAGCAGTTCTTC
CDR3 length: 12; D gene: .; clone size: many; J gene: TRBJ2-1; V gene: TRBV24-1; CDR3 protein: CATDSDRNEQFF; CDR3 DNA: TGTGCCACCGACTCTGACAGAAATGAGCAGTTCTTC
CDR3 length: 16; D gene: TRBD1; clone size: few; J gene: TRBJ1-2; V gene: TRBV7-2; CDR3 protein: CASSLATGTGFYGYTF; CDR3 DNA: TGTGCCAGCAGCTTAGCGACCGGGACAGGGTTCTATGGCTACACCTTC
CDR3 length: 16; D gene: TRBD1; clone size: many; J gene: TRBJ2-3; V gene: TRBV6-5; CDR3 protein: CASSYSGTANTDTQYF; CDR3 DNA: TGTGCCAGCAGTTACTCAGGGACAGCTAACACAGATACGCAGTATTTT
CDR3 length: 12; D gene: .; clone size: many; J gene: TRBJ1-1; V gene: TRBV5-1; CDR3 protein: CASSLDKGRAFF; CDR3 DNA: TGCGCCAGCAGCTTGGATAAAGGTCGGGCTTTCTTT
CDR3 length: 20; D gene: TRBD1; clone size: .; J gene: TRBJ2-3; V gene: TRBV2; CDR3 protein: CASSQEIPFRGQRYTDTQYF; CDR3 DNA: TGCGCCAGCAGCCAAGAAATCCCCTTTCGGGGACAGCGTTACACAGATACGCAGTATTTT
CDR3 length: 15; D gene: .; clone size: many; J gene: TRBJ1-5; V gene: TRBV6-1; CDR3 protein: CASSEDQGLGQPQHF; CDR3 DNA: TGTGCCAGCAGTGAAGATCAAGGGTTGGGTCAGCCCCAGCATTTT
CDR3 length: 15; D gene: .; clone size: .; J gene: TRBJ2-5; V gene: TRBV6-9; CDR3 protein: CASSYSTGLRETQYF; CDR3 DNA: TGTGCCAGCAGTTACTCTACCGGTCTTCGGGAGACCCAGTACTTC
CDR3 length: 11; D gene: TRBD1; clone size: few; J gene: TRBJ1-2; V gene: TRBV5-6; CDR3 protein: CASSLGQGDTF; CDR3 DNA: TGTGCCAGCAGCTTGGGACAGGGAGACACCTTC
CDR3 length: 13; D gene: .; clone size: few; J gene: TRBJ2-1; V gene: TRBV6-1; CDR3 protein: CASSEGKGSEQFF; CDR3 DNA: TGTGCCAGCAGTGAAGGAAAAGGATCAGAGCAGTTCTTC
CDR3 length: 13; D gene: .; clone size: many; J gene: TRBJ2-1; V gene: TRBV6-4; CDR3 protein: CASSANSYNEQFF; CDR3 DNA: TGTGCCAGCAGTGCGAACAGTTACAATGAGCAGTTCTTC
CDR3 length: 15; D gene: .; clone size: .; J gene: TRBJ1-4; V gene: TRBV25-1; CDR3 protein: CASSEQPYTNEKLFF; CDR3 DNA: TGTGCCAGCAGTGAACAGCCTTATACTAATGAAAAACTGTTTTTT
CDR3 length: 14; D gene: .; clone size: few; J gene: TRBJ2-7; V gene: TRBV7-2; CDR3 protein: CASSLTRAVYEQYF; CDR3 DNA: TGTGCCAGCAGCTTAACGAGAGCCGTCTACGAGCAGTACTTC
CDR3 length: 15; D gene: TRBD1; clone size: many; J gene: TRBJ1-1; V gene: TRBV6-6; CDR3 protein: CASSYSRGQGPEAFF; CDR3 DNA: TGTGCCAGCAGTTACTCGAGGGGACAGGGTCCTGAAGCTTTCTTT
CDR3 length: 16; D gene: TRBD2; clone size: few; J gene: TRBJ2-1; V gene: TRBV5-1; CDR3 protein: CASSLSVAGDGNEQFF; CDR3 DNA: TGCGCCAGCAGCTTGTCGGTAGCGGGAGACGGCAATGAGCAGTTCTTC
CDR3 length: 13; D gene: .; clone size: few; J gene: TRBJ2-5; V gene: TRBV20-1; CDR3 protein: CSARAGRGETQYF; CDR3 DNA: TGCAGTGCTAGAGCGGGACGGGGGGAGACCCAGTACTTC